These 31 T cell receptor beta chains share one sample of origin, sequenced in a study of T cell responses to AZD1222 COVID-19 vaccine. TCRdb's copy holds only in-frame clones and misses some; the assay was immunoSEQ multiplex PCR. The sample carries over 45,000 clones, 75% to 90% recorded once. The material sequenced was peripheral blood, taken 28 days after the second AZD1222 dose. All receptors come from an adult who received the AZD1222 COVID-19 vaccine.

V and J are TRBV28 and TRBJ1-6; TRBD1 agrees at 8 bases. With 7 bases clipped from V and 10 bases from J, the junction kept 6 bases outside the gene matches. Germline CDR1 is MDHEN and CDR2 is SYDVKM. The CDR3 length is 13 residues. The CDR3 nucleotides read TGTGCCAGCACCCGGACAGGGCTGTCACCCCTCCACTTT. Translating gives CASTRTGLSPLHF.

The chain uses TRBV28 and TRBJ1-4; D gene unclear. From germline, CDR1 is MDHEN and CDR2 SYDVKM. CDR3 size: 15 residues. V was trimmed by 8 bases and J by 3 bases, leaving 16 bases between them. For the CDR3, the DNA is TGTGCCAGCGGCCCGGCGGGGTCGGCTAATGAAAAACTGTTTTTT. This sequence encodes CASGPAGSANEKLFF.

This sequence joins TRBV29-1 and TRBJ1-1, with no clear D. The CDR3 sequence is 13 residues long. Trimming stripped 4 bases from V and 0 bases from J, with 9 bases between. Germline values: CDR1 SQVTM, CDR2 ANQGSEA. CDR3 region: CSVASVLNTEAFF. In DNA form, the CDR3 reads TGCAGCGTTGCATCGGTATTGAACACTGAAGCTTTCTTT.

The rearrangement joins TRBV9 to TRBJ2-3, with a possible D match to TRBD2 (5 bases). Germline CDR1 reads SGDLS; CDR2 reads YYNGEE. The length of the CDR3 is 15 residues. Deletions cut 0 bases from V and 2 bases from J, with 10 bases between. CDR3 residues: CASSVVAGLTDTQYF. The DNA of the CDR3 is TGTGCCAGCAGCGTAGTGGCGGGCCTCACAGATACGCAGTATTTT.

The genes are TRBV5-1 and TRBJ2-7, with 8 bases aligning to TRBD1. V was clipped by 4 bases and J by 5 bases; unmatched bases: 11. The germline V gene has CDR1 SGHRS and CDR2 YFSETQ. The CDR3 sequence is 15 residues long. The CDR3, as DNA: TGCGCCAGCAGCATGGAGACAGGGGTAAGGCACGAGCAGTACTTC. It yields the protein CASSMETGVRHEQYF.

The V call is TRBV5-1, the J call TRBJ1-2; D is perhaps TRBD1 (6 bases). The CDR3 has 12 amino acids. The germline gives CDR1 SGHRS, CDR2 YFSETQ. Trimming stripped 4 bases from V and 5 bases from J, with 9 bases between. The CDR3 protein is CASSDGQYGYTF. Here the CDR3 DNA reads TGCGCCAGCAGCGACGGACAGTATGGCTACACCTTC. The full variable domain, with the rest looked up from reference TRBV5-1 and TRBJ1-2, is KAGVTQTPRYLIKTRGQQVTLSCSPISGHRSVSWYQQTPGQGLQFLFEYFSETQRNKGNFPGRFSGRQFSNSRSEMNVSTLELGDSALYLCASSDGQYGYTFGSGTRLTVV.

This chain links TRBV11-2 with TRBJ1-2; TRBD1 aligns across 11 bases. The junction had 5 bases not matched to a gene; V was cut back by 0 bases and J by 8 bases. This CDR3 contains 15 residues. Germline values: CDR1 SGHAT, CDR2 FQNNGV. This CDR3 is CASSLEGTGGGGYTF. DNA for the CDR3: TGTGCCAGCAGCTTAGAAGGGACAGGGGGAGGAGGCTACACCTTC.

The chain recombines TRBV10-3 with TRBJ2-5; TRBD2 aligns across 11 bases. V lost 3 bases and J lost 2; bases outside the gene matches: 11. Germline CDR1 and CDR2: ENHRY and SYGVKD. This CDR3 comprises 18 residues. The CDR3 DNA follows: TGTGCCATCAGTGATCCAGGTCCCCGACTAGCGGGACAAGAGACCCAGTACTTC. It encodes CAISDPGPRLAGQETQYF.

V and J are TRBV27 and TRBJ1-4; perhaps TRBD1 as D (5 bases). Trimming pared 6 bases from V and 0 bases from J, leaving 11 bases between. In germline, CDR1 is MNHEY, CDR2 SMNVEV (reference sequence). CDR3 length equals 15 residues. For the CDR3, the DNA is TGTGCCAGCAGGGAGACCAGGGCAACTAATGAAAAACTGTTTTTT. Residues: CASRETRATNEKLFF.

The genes are TRBV5-1 and TRBJ2-3, with D possibly TRBD2 on 6 matching bases. The germline V gene encodes CDR1 SGHRS and CDR2 YFSETQ. The CDR3 is 15 residues long. With 2 bases removed from V and 5 bases from J, the gap between germline ends came to 15 bases. Here the CDR3 DNA reads TGCGCCAGCAGCTTATACATGGACTACAAAGATACGCAGTATTTT. Residues: CASSLYMDYKDTQYF.

The gene calls are TRBV6-1 and TRBJ1-2; D is possibly TRBD1 (6 bases). Germline V gives CDR1 MNHNS, CDR2 SASEGT. CDR3 length: 14 amino acids. Trimming took off 3 bases at V and 3 bases at J, with 11 bases between the two ends. The CDR3 sequence: CASSEAGQDYGYTF. CDR3 bases: TGTGCCAGCAGTGAGGCGGGACAAGACTATGGCTACACCTTC.

The CDR3 spells CASSPTRYNEKLFF. In nucleotides, the CDR3 is TGTGCCAGCAGTCCCACGAGATATAATGAAAAACTGTTTTTT. This chain links TRBV27 with TRBJ1-4; no firm D call. CDR3 length: 14 residues. The germline gives CDR1 MNHEY, CDR2 SMNVEV (reference sequence). V was pared by 5 bases and J by 4 bases, with 11 bases between. The full variable domain, rest sourced from reference TRBV27 and TRBJ1-4, is EAQVTQNPRYLITVTGKKLTVTCSQNMNHEYMSWYRQDPGLGLRQIYYSMNVEVTDKGDVPEGYKVSRKEKRNFPLILESPSPNQTSLYFCASSPTRYNEKLFFGSGTQLSVL.

A word on this clone: At one end, the junction sequence differs from germline, possibly due to a read error. The chain employs TRBV3-1 (or the pseudogene TRBV3-2) and TRBJ2-7; a possible D gene is TRBD1 (6 bases). This CDR3 is 13 amino acids long. Germline V CDR1 and CDR2: LGHDT, YNNKEL (reference sequence). Here the CDR3 reads CASSQDGRSRGIF. DNA of the CDR3: TGTGCCAGCAGCCAAGATGGCCGCAGCAGGGGCATTTTC.

The genes are TRBV28 and TRBJ2-7; D is undetermined. The CDR3 runs to 14 residues. Germline V gives CDR1 MDHEN, CDR2 SYDVKM. Trimming removed 3 bases from V and 3 bases from J, with 12 bases in between. CDR3 in DNA: TGTGCCAGCAGTTTGAGTGGGGTCATCTACGAGCAGTACTTC. It is translated as CASSLSGVIYEQYF.

The chain couples TRBV23-1 to TRBJ2-3; possible D gene TRBD1, 6 bases. TRBV23-1 is labeled an ORF, and its function is uncertain. The CDR3 is 14 residues long. Trimming cost V 4 bases and J 2 bases, with 10 bases left between them. CDR3 region: CASSLTGPTDTQYF. Here the CDR3 DNA reads TGCGCCAGCAGTCTGACAGGCCCCACAGATACGCAGTATTTT.

The chain carries TRBV28 and TRBJ2-7; TRBD1 might be the D (6 bases). V lost 4 bases and J lost 2, with 9 bases in between. The CDR3 runs 13 residues. Looked up from germline, CDR1 is MDHEN and CDR2 is SYDVKM. DNA of the CDR3: TGTGCCAGCAGTTCGGCAGGGGCCTACGAGCAGTACTTC. It translates to CASSSAGAYEQYF.

V and J are TRBV28 and TRBJ1-1, with 11 nucleotides matching TRBD1. Trimming removed 1 base from V and 4 bases from J; junction bases left unmatched: 8. The V gene's germline CDR1 is MDHEN and CDR2 SYDVKM. This CDR3 contains 17 residues. The CDR3 loop reads CASSLYPGQGAGTEAFF. The CDR3 DNA is TGTGCCAGCAGTTTATACCCCGGACAGGGGGCAGGCACTGAAGCTTTCTTT.

The chain carries TRBV5-4 and TRBJ1-1, with D maybe TRBD1 (5 bases). The V gene's germline CDR1 is SGHNT and CDR2 YYREEE (reference sequence). V lost 2 bases and J 6 bases, leaving 8 bases between the germline ends. The CDR3 runs to 12 residues. The CDR3 sequence: CASSLGESEAFF. Written as DNA, the CDR3 is TGTGCCAGCAGCTTAGGGGAATCTGAAGCTTTCTTT. Full variable domain (remainder filled in from reference TRBV5-4 and TRBJ1-1): ETGVTQSPTHLIKTRGQQVTLRCSSQSGHNTVSWYQQALGQGPQFIFQYYREEENGRGNFPPRFSGLQFPNYSSELNVNALELDDSALYLCASSLGESEAFFGQGTRLTVV.

The rearrangement links TRBV6-5 to TRBJ1-1; D is undetermined. Germline V gives CDR1 MNHEY, CDR2 SVGAGI. Trimming removed 7 bases at V and 1 base at J, with 13 bases between. CDR3 length equals 14 residues. In DNA, the CDR3 is TGTGCCAGCACCCCACGGAGGGAGAACACTGAAGCTTTCTTT. This sequence encodes CASTPRRENTEAFF.

The chain couples TRBV4-1 to TRBJ1-2; 7 nucleotides match TRBD1. Germline assignment: CDR1 MGHRA and CDR2 YSYEKL. CDR3 size: 13 residues. V lost 1 base, J lost 7 bases, and 3 bases stayed unmatched. CDR3 bases: TGCGCCAGCAGCCAAGTATACAGGGGTGGCTACACCTTC. Protein: CASSQVYRGGYTF.

The V and J genes are TRBV23-1 and TRBJ2-7, with 11 bases aligning to TRBD1. TRBV23-1 is recorded as an ORF, its role being uncertain. V gave up 0 bases and J gave up 6 bases; unmatched junction bases: 4. CDR3 length: 15 residues. CDR3: CASSQSRDRGCEQYF. The CDR3 DNA reads TGCGCCAGCAGTCAATCAAGGGACAGGGGGTGCGAGCAGTACTTC.

The rearrangement uses TRBV4-1 and TRBJ1-6, with D hard to call. The CDR3 has 15 amino acids. Germline V gives CDR1 MGHRA, CDR2 YSYEKL. The V and J ends lost 0 bases and 7 bases respectively, with 10 bases between them. CDR3 residues: CASSQDPNRNSPLHF. The CDR3, as DNA: TGCGCCAGCAGCCAAGATCCGAACAGAAATTCACCCCTCCACTTT.

This chain joins TRBV9 and TRBJ2-7; TRBD2 aligns across 7 bases. The V gene's germline CDR1 is SGDLS and CDR2 YYNGEE. This CDR3 contains 15 residues. Trimming removed 2 bases from V and 3 bases from J; junction bases left unmatched: 8. This chain's CDR3 is CASSVTWEGRYEQYF. CDR3 bases: TGTGCCAGCAGCGTGACGTGGGAGGGCCGCTACGAGCAGTACTTC.

This clone was seen just once. V usage is TRBV28 and J usage is TRBJ2-7; 12 bases match TRBD2. Germline lookup yields CDR1 MDHEN and CDR2 SYDVKM. The J segment lost 2 bases and the V segment lost 6 bases, leaving 5 bases of the junction unmatched. This CDR3 has 15 amino acids. DNA for the CDR3: TGTGCCAGCAGCTGGACTAGCGGGGACCCCTACGAGCAGTACTTC. Translated, it gives CASSWTSGDPYEQYF.

The chain recombines TRBV10-3 with TRBJ2-7; D may match TRBD1 or TRBD2 (5 bases each). The CDR3 runs 13 residues. Germline V lookup: CDR1 ENHRY, CDR2 SYGVKD. Trimming shortened V by 8 bases and J by 2 bases, and 13 bases separated the two germline ends. CDR3 coding DNA: TGTGCCATCTCGTCGGGACCCCCCTACGAGCAGTACTTC. Translated: CAISSGPPYEQYF.

This clone was counted between two and nine times. The chain joins TRBV7-9 to TRBJ1-1; D remains unclear. Deletions cut 5 bases from V and 6 bases from J, with 16 bases between. Germline values: CDR1 SEHNR, CDR2 FQNEAQ (reference sequence). CDR3 length equals 14 residues. CDR3 sequence: CASSPSSWHPEAFF. CDR3 nucleotide sequence: TGTGCCAGCAGCCCCAGTTCTTGGCACCCTGAAGCTTTCTTT.

The rearrangement links TRBV6-5 to TRBJ1-1; D is undetermined. CDR3 length: 15 amino acids. V was cut by 3 bases and J by 1 base, with 12 bases left in between. Germline CDR1 reads MNHEY; CDR2 reads SVGAGI. CDR3 DNA: TGTGCCAGCAGTTATGTCGGGGTTTCGAACACTGAAGCTTTCTTT. Protein sequence: CASSYVGVSNTEAFF.

This clone showed up just a few times. The CDR3 protein is CASSVVSGHYGYTF. For the CDR3, the DNA is TGTGCCAGCAGCGTAGTGTCGGGCCACTATGGCTACACCTTC. The chain recombines TRBV9 with TRBJ1-2; no definite D call. V dropped 0 bases and J dropped 3 bases, with 9 bases sitting between them. The CDR3 covers 14 residues. CDR1 is SGDLS and CDR2 is YYNGEE in the germline V gene.

This clone has more than one count but fewer than ten. This chain uses TRBV5-6 with TRBJ1-2, with D perhaps TRBD1 (6 bases). The CDR3 consists of 14 residues. CDR1 is SGHDT and CDR2 is YYEEEE in the germline V gene. V was shortened by 1 base and J by 4 bases, with 11 bases between the two germline ends. The CDR3 spells CASSLKPGAYGYTF. In DNA, the CDR3 is TGTGCCAGCAGCTTGAAACCAGGGGCCTATGGCTACACCTTC.

This clone has more than one count but fewer than ten. The V and J genes are TRBV9 and TRBJ2-1; D is unclear. The CDR3 contains 12 residues. Trimming took off 2 bases at V and 6 bases at J, with 6 bases between the two ends. The germline gives CDR1 SGDLS, CDR2 YYNGEE. The CDR3 DNA follows: TGTGCCAGCAGCGTCCCTCCCAATGAGCAGTTCTTC. Protein: CASSVPPNEQFF.

The chain links TRBV18 to TRBJ2-5; D gene unclear. This CDR3 contains 13 residues. V was trimmed by 2 bases and J by 1 base, leaving 5 bases between them. CDR1 is KGHSH, CDR2 LQKENI, per germline. In nucleotides, the CDR3 is TGTGCCAGCTCACCAGGGATCCAAGAGACCCAGTACTTC. This sequence encodes CASSPGIQETQYF. Drawing the rest from reference TRBV18 and TRBJ2-5, the complete variable domain is NAGVMQNPRHLVRRRGQEARLRCSPMKGHSHVYWYRQLPEEGLKFMVYLQKENIIDESGMPKERFSAEFPKEGPSILRIQQVVRGDSAAYFCASSPGIQETQYFGPGTRLLVL.